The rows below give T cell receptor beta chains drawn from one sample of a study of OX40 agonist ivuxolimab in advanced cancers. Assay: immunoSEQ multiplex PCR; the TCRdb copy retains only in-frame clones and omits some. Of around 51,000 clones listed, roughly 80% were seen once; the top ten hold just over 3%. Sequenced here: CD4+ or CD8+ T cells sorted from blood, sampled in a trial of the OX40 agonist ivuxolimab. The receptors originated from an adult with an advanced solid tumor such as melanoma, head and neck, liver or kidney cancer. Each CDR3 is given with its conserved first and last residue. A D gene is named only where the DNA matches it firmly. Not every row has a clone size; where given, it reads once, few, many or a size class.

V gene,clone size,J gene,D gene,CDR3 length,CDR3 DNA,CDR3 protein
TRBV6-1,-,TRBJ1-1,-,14,TGTGCCAGCAGTGAAGTACGGGGGAACACTGAAGCTTTCTTT,CASSEVRGNTEAFF
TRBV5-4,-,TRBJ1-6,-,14,TGTGCCAGCAGCCAGACGGTCGTGTCTTCGCCCCTCCACTTT,CASSQTVVSSPLHF
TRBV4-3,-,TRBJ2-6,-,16,TGCGCCAGCAGCCACGCCGGGAGCTCTGGGGCCAACGTCCTGACTTTC,CASSHAGSSGANVLTF
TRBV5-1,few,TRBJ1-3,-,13,TGCGCCAGCAGCCAGGACCGCGGAAACACCATATATTTT,CASSQDRGNTIYF
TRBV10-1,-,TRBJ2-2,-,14,TGCGCCAGCAGTGATTTGGGGGATCACGGGGAGCTGTTTTTT,CASSDLGDHGELFF
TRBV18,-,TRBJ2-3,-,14,TGTGCCAGCTCACCACCAGCAGGAGGAGATACGCAGTATTTT,CASSPPAGGDTQYF
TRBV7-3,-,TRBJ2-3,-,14,TGTGCCAGCAGCCTCGGGGGCGGCGCAGATACGCAGTATTTT,CASSLGGGADTQYF
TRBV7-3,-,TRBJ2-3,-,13,TGTGCCAGCAGCACCGGACCTGCAGATACGCAGTATTTT,CASSTGPADTQYF
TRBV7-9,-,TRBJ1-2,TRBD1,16,TGTGCCAGCAGCTTTGGGACAGGGATGGCTAACTATGGCTACACCTTC,CASSFGTGMANYGYTF
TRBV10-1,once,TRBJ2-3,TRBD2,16,TGCGCCAGCAGTGAGACTAGCGGGGGGGCTACAGATACGCAGTATTTT,CASSETSGGATDTQYF
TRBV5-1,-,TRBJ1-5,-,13,TGCGCCAGCAGCTTTTCAGGGGACCAGCCCCAGCATTTT,CASSFSGDQPQHF
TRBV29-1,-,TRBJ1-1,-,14,TGCAGCGTTGCTTCCGGGTCTCGGAACACTGAAGCTTTCTTT,CSVASGSRNTEAFF
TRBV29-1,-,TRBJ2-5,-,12,TGCAGCGTCGGTGGACAGCAAGAGACCCAGTACTTC,CSVGGQQETQYF